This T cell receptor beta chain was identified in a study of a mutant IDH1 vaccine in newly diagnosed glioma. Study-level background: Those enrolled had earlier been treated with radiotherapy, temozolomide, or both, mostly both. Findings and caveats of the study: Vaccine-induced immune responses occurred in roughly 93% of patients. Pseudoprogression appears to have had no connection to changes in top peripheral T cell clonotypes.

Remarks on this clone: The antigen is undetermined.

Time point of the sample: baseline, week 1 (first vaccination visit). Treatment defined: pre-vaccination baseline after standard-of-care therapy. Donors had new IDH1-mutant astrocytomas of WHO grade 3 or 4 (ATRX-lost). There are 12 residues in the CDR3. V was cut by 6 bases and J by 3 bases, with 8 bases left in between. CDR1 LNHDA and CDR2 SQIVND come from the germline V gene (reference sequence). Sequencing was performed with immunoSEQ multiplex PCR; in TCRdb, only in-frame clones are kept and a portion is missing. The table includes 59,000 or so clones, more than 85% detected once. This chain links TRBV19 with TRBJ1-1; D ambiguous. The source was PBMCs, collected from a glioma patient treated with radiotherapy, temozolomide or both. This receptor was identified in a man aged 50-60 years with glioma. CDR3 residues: CASRITDTEAFF. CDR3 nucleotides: TGTGCCAGTAGGATAACCGACACTGAAGCTTTCTTT.